This T cell receptor (beta chain) was sequenced in a study of T cells in Graves' hyperthyroidism and ophthalmopathy. Findings and caveats of the study: Ophthalmopathy was separated from stable hyperthyroidism by a 13 V-J model.

The study left out patients who had uncontrolled infection, other autoimmune disease, pregnancy or lactation. A note on this clonotype: Its antigen is unidentified.

The CDR3 is made up of 15 amino acids. Trimming took 0 bases from V and 0 from J, leaving 9 bases between them. Germline V gene lookup returns CDR1 SGHRS and CDR2 YFSETQ. RNA transcripts served as the template for amplifying TCR beta CDR3 regions. Researchers ran a first-round RT-PCR on the TCR CDR3 using the HTBI primer set. One entry per CDR3 protein, called by TCRdb with MiXCR from the multiplex PCR reads. The data show roughly 720,000 distinct CDR3 sequences, approximately 15% seen once. The sequence came from a man aged 50-59 years with Graves' hyperthyroidism. V and J are TRBV5-1 and TRBJ1-2; no definite D call. The material sequenced was blood. The CDR3 sequence is CASSLDPASNYGYTF. The CDR3 bases are TGCGCCAGCAGCTTGGATCCAGCCTCTAACTATGGCTACACCTTC.